This T cell receptor beta chain is drawn from a study of OX40 agonist ivuxolimab in advanced cancers. Measured with immunoSEQ multiplex PCR; TCRdb has only the in-frame clones, and not every one. The sample yields some 80,000 clones, roughly 90% seen once. Trimming cost V 8 bases and J 4 bases; bases outside gene matches: 7. This CDR3 contains 13 residues. Germline V gene data show CDR1 as SGHDN and CDR2 as FVKESK. V and J are TRBV14 and TRBJ2-7, with 8 bases lining up with TRBD1. The source was CD4+ or CD8+ T cells sorted from blood, collected in a trial of the OX40 agonist ivuxolimab. This TCR derives from an adult with an advanced solid tumor such as melanoma, head and neck, liver or kidney cancer. CDR3 region: CASGTGRRYEQYF. The CDR3 DNA follows: TGTGCCAGCGGGACAGGCCGACGATACGAGCAGTACTTC.